The 22 T cell receptor beta chains listed next were all sequenced from one sample in a study of PD-1 blockade in classical Hodgkin lymphoma. Clones were sequenced by immunoSEQ multiplex PCR, and TCRdb holds only the in-frame ones, with some missing. Here the sample spans roughly 30,000 clones, 83% being singletons. Each of the patients experienced relapse following autologous stem cell transplantation, and their brentuximab vedotin exposure differed. The source was peripheral blood mononuclear cells (PBMCs), collected before the second cycle of nivolumab. The receptors come from a human donor with classical Hodgkin lymphoma.

The rearrangement links TRBV10-2 to TRBJ2-5, with 11 bases that match TRBD2. V gave up 4 bases and J gave up 5 bases; unmatched junction bases: 3. The CDR3 sequence is 14 residues long. The germline V gene encodes CDR1 WSHSY and CDR2 SAAADI. Written as DNA, the CDR3 is TGCGCCAGCAGTGGCCGGACTAGCGGGGAGACCCAGTACTTC. Translation gives CASSGRTSGETQYF.

The chain joins TRBV10-3 to TRBJ1-2, with a weak D call TRBD1 (5 bases). Germline V gene sequence: CDR1 ENHRY, CDR2 SYGVKD. The CDR3 consists of 15 residues. V lost 4 bases and J 8 bases, leaving 20 bases between the germline ends. The CDR3 loop is CAISGLGPSAPGYTF. Here the CDR3 DNA reads TGTGCCATCAGTGGCCTGGGACCGTCCGCTCCCGGCTACACCTTC.

The chain employs TRBV4-2 and TRBJ1-2, with 9 positions matching TRBD1. The CDR3 loop spans 13 amino acids. Germline CDR1 reads LGHNA; CDR2 reads YNFKEQ. The trim removed 7 bases at V and 8 bases at J, leaving 8 bases unmatched. Here the CDR3 reads CASKGGQGGGYTF. CDR3 bases: TGTGCCAGCAAAGGGGGACAGGGAGGAGGCTACACCTTC.

This chain links TRBV29-1 with TRBJ1-4; D is unresolved. The CDR3 runs 12 residues. Deletions cut 4 bases from V and 10 bases from J, with 13 bases between. CDR1 is SQVTM, CDR2 ANQGSEA, per germline. The CDR3 protein is CSVGTSGGKLFF. In DNA, the CDR3 is TGCAGCGTTGGGACGAGCGGTGGAAAACTGTTTTTT.

This clone was counted only a few times. The J gene is TRBJ1-1, the V gene TRBV6-6, with D hard to call. Germline CDR1 reads MNHNY; CDR2 reads SVGAGI (reference sequence). Trimming left V 8 bases short and J 1 base short, with 11 bases between. The CDR3 covers 13 residues. The CDR3 DNA reads as TGTGCCAGCCTCCCGATGGAGAACACTGAAGCTTTCTTT. Its protein product is CASLPMENTEAFF.

This chain links TRBV7-9 with TRBJ1-1; the D gene is possibly TRBD1 (6 bases). From germline, CDR1 is SEHNR and CDR2 FQNEAQ (reference sequence). The CDR3 consists of 15 residues. Trimming removed 1 base from V and 4 bases from J, with 13 bases in between. CDR3 bases: TGTGCCAGCAGCTTAGGGGGGGCGGATGCCACTGAAGCTTTCTTT. This gives the protein CASSLGGADATEAFF.

The CDR3 protein is CASSLGTKYFTGELFF. DNA of the CDR3: TGTGCCAGCAGCTTAGGGACAAAGTACTTCACCGGGGAGCTGTTTTTT. The chain carries TRBV7-9 and TRBJ2-2; tentatively, D is TRBD1 (5 bases). The CDR3 has 16 amino acids. Germline CDR1 and CDR2: SEHNR and FQNEAQ (reference sequence). The germline V and J ends were trimmed by 1 base and 4 bases, with 13 bases remaining between them.

V and J are TRBV29-1 and TRBJ2-7; D is possibly TRBD1 (6 bases). The CDR3 totals 12 residues. V gave up 7 bases and J gave up 2 bases, with 12 bases separating them. Germline V gene sequence: CDR1 SQVTM, CDR2 ANQGSEA. The CDR3 loop reads CSGVGATYEQYF. The CDR3 nucleotides are TGCAGCGGGGTGGGGGCGACCTACGAGCAGTACTTC.

This rearrangement joins TRBV4-3 to TRBJ1-5; D unclear. Germline V lookup: CDR1 LGHNA, CDR2 YSLEER. V was shortened by 1 base and J by 5 bases, with 6 bases between the two germline ends. This CDR3 is built from 13 residues. CDR3 sequence: CASSQGQHQPQHF. In DNA, the CDR3 is TGCGCCAGCAGCCAAGGACAACATCAGCCCCAGCATTTT.

The genes are TRBV7-2 and TRBJ2-3; 10 positions agree with TRBD2. CDR3 length: 15 amino acids. V lost 1 base and J lost 4; bases outside the gene matches: 2. Germline V gene lookup returns CDR1 SGHTA and CDR2 FQGNSA. DNA of the CDR3: TGTGCCAGCAGCTTAGAAGCGGGGGGGCCAGATACGCAGTATTTT. Translating it yields CASSLEAGGPDTQYF.

This clone was observed once. The genes are TRBV27 and TRBJ2-4, with a weak D call TRBD1 (8 bases). Germline CDR1 MNHEY, CDR2 SMNVEV (reference sequence). V lost 4 bases and J lost 2, with 18 bases in between. The CDR3 extends over 17 amino acids. CDR3 in amino acids: CASSSTYRGGTKNIQYF. CDR3 sequence (DNA): TGTGCCAGCAGTTCTACCTACAGGGGGGGGACCAAAAACATTCAGTACTTC.

The sample holds one count of this clone. The chain uses TRBV6-1 and TRBJ2-1, with D tentatively TRBD1 (6 bases). V was clipped by 5 bases and J by 8 bases, with 13 bases between them. The CDR3 contains 13 residues. Germline V gene sequence: CDR1 MNHNS, CDR2 SASEGT. CDR3 DNA sequence: TGTGCCAGCAGTAAACTACCAGGGGATGAGCAGTTCTTC. It yields the protein CASSKLPGDEQFF.

The rearrangement links TRBV7-2 to TRBJ1-2, with 7 bases identical to TRBD1. The length of the CDR3 is 17 residues. Germline V CDR1 and CDR2: SGHTA, FQGNSA. V was pared by 0 bases and J by 0 bases, with 7 bases of the junction left unmatched. This CDR3 reads CASSLAQDRATNYGYTF. Written as DNA, the CDR3 is TGTGCCAGCAGCTTAGCACAAGACAGGGCAACTAACTATGGCTACACCTTC.

The chain recombines TRBV19 with TRBJ1-5; 7 positions agree with TRBD1. The V gene's germline CDR1 is LNHDA and CDR2 SQIVND (reference sequence). V was clipped by 5 bases and J by 3 bases; unmatched bases: 10. This CDR3 has 16 residues. The CDR3 loop is CASSSREGALNQPQHF. The DNA of the CDR3 is TGTGCCAGTAGTTCCAGGGAGGGGGCCCTCAATCAGCCCCAGCATTTT.

The chain carries TRBV6-4 and TRBJ1-1, with a tentative D call TRBD1 (5 bases). This CDR3 contains 13 residues. The germline V gene encodes CDR1 MRHNA and CDR2 SNTAGT. V lost 6 bases, J lost 4 bases, and 12 bases lay in between. The CDR3 is CASRREGTTEAFF. As DNA, the CDR3 is TGTGCCAGCAGACGCGAAGGGACCACTGAAGCTTTCTTT.

The chain couples TRBV11-2 to TRBJ2-2; perhaps TRBD2 as D (5 bases). The germline gives CDR1 SGHAT, CDR2 FQNNGV. This CDR3 is 16 amino acids long. The V and J ends lost 0 bases and 4 bases respectively, with 12 bases between them. CDR3 protein: CASSLEPSLITGELFF. The DNA of the CDR3 is TGTGCCAGCAGCTTAGAACCTAGCTTGATCACCGGGGAGCTGTTTTTT.

V and J are TRBV7-9 and TRBJ1-5; D unresolved. This CDR3 is 12 amino acids long. CDR1 is SEHNR and CDR2 is FQNEAQ in the germline V gene (reference sequence). The V and J ends lost 2 bases and 4 bases respectively, with 3 bases between them. The CDR3 loop reads CASSLPNQPQHF. The CDR3 coding sequence is TGTGCCAGCAGCTTACCGAATCAGCCCCAGCATTTT.

The J gene is TRBJ2-1, the V gene TRBV19, with 11 bases fitting TRBD2. The length of the CDR3 is 16 residues. After removal of 0 bases from V and 2 bases from J, the junction contained 0 bases not matched to a gene. In germline, CDR1 is LNHDA, CDR2 SQIVND (reference sequence). CDR3 region: CASSIDSGRAYNEQFF. The CDR3 DNA is TGTGCCAGTAGTATAGATAGCGGGAGGGCCTACAATGAGCAGTTCTTC.

V gene TRBV9 combines with J gene TRBJ2-5; D gene uncertain. V was trimmed by 2 bases and J by 1 base, leaving 6 bases between them. Looked up from germline, CDR1 is SGDLS and CDR2 is YYNGEE. This CDR3 is 13 amino acids long. The CDR3 sequence: CASSVQPQETQYF. The CDR3 DNA is TGTGCCAGCAGCGTGCAGCCCCAAGAGACCCAGTACTTC.

This clone was seen more than once but under ten times. V usage is TRBV11-2 and J usage is TRBJ1-5; D is perhaps TRBD1 (6 bases). The ends were cut back, 3 bases at V and 3 bases at J, with 12 bases in the middle. In germline, CDR1 is SGHAT, CDR2 FQNNGV. The CDR3 spans 15 residues. The CDR3 DNA is TGTGCCAGCAGCTTGGAACAGGGTGCCAATCAGCCCCAGCATTTT. Amino acid sequence: CASSLEQGANQPQHF.

The chain uses TRBV28 and TRBJ1-1; D might be TRBD1 (6 bases). Deletions cut 4 bases from V and 5 bases from J, with 14 bases between. The length of the CDR3 is 14 residues. In germline, CDR1 is MDHEN, CDR2 SYDVKM. The CDR3 sequence is CASSSYREGTEAFF. The CDR3 bases are TGTGCCAGCAGTTCCTACAGGGAGGGAACTGAAGCTTTCTTT.

This chain connects TRBV30 to TRBJ2-3, with 8 bases identical to TRBD1. This CDR3 spans 14 amino acids. Per the germline V gene, CDR1 is GTSNPN and CDR2 is SVGIG (reference sequence). V was pared by 1 base and J by 5 bases, with 5 bases of the junction left unmatched. The CDR3 bases are TGTGCCTGGAGTGCAGGGGGCGCGGGAGATACGCAGTATTTT. Its translation: CAWSAGGAGDTQYF.